This TCR beta chain is from a study of graft-versus-host responses after intestinal transplantation. Looking at the study overall: Each patient got anti-thymocyte globulin induction, then tacrolimus and steroids for about 3 years.

Study-level points and caveats: The authors found GvH clones in recipient marrow, some appearing first in ileum or blood. Individuals who had graft-donor T cell macrochimerism had allografts that showed high graft-versus-host to host-versus-graft clonal ratios.

Germline CDR1 is MNHNY and CDR2 is SVGAGI (reference sequence). With 10 bases removed from V and 6 bases from J, the gap between germline ends came to 21 bases. The CDR3 totals 15 residues. The protocol was immunoSEQ multiplex PCR, while the TCRdb copy is restricted to in-frame clones and leaves out a portion. The sample holds about 90,000 clones, 80% to 95% seen once. Regarding this clone: Antigen: not known.

The sample consisted of unstimulated CD4+ T cells sorted from spleen or lymph node cells, taken before intestinal transplant. V is TRBV6-6 and J is TRBJ2-2, with a possible D match to TRBD1 (5 bases). The source is a human donor who received an intestinal transplant. The CDR3 DNA is TGTGCCACCGACAGCCATGGCGTTAGGTCCGGGGAGCTGTTTTTT. This encodes CATDSHGVRSGELFF.